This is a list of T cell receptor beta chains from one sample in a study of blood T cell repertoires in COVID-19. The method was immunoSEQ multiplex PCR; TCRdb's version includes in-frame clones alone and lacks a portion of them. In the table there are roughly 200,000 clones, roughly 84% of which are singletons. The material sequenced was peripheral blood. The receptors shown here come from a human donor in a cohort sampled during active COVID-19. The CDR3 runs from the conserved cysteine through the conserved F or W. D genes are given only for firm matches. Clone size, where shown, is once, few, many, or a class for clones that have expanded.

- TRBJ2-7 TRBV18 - TGTGCCAGCTCACCCGGGGCCTACGAGCAGTACTTC CASSPGAYEQYF
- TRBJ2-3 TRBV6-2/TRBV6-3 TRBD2 TGTGCCAGCAGTCAATCTAGCGGGGAGACAGATACGCAGTATTTT CASSQSSGETDTQYF
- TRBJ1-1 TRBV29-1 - TGCAGCGTTGACAGGGATGGCACTGAAGCTTTCTTT CSVDRDGTEAFF
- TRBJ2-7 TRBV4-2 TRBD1 TGTGCCAGCAGCCAAGTAGGACAGGAGTACGAGCAGTACTTC CASSQVGQEYEQYF
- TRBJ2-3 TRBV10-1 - TGCGCCAGCAGTGATGGAGGGCCAGATACGCAGTATTTT CASSDGGPDTQYF
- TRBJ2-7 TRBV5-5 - TGTGCCAGCAGCTTGGCCGGGGGATCCTACGAGCAGTACTTC CASSLAGGSYEQYF
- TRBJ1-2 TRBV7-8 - TGTGCCAGCAGCTTAGAAGGGGAGGGGACCAACCCCTATGGCTACACCTTC CASSLEGEGTNPYGYTF
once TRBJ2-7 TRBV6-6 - TGTGCCAGCAGTTCCCCGGAGGCAGCACCTTTCTTC CASSSPEAAPFF
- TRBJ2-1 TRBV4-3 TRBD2 TGCGCCAGCAGCCAAGATTCAAAGCGGGAGCGGATATGGAATGAGCAGTTCTTC CASSQDSKRERIWNEQFF
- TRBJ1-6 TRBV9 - TGTGCCAGCAGCGTAGAGGGGGGGCCCTTACCCTCTTTTTTT CASSVEGGPLPSFF
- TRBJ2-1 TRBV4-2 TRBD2 TGTGCCAGCAGCCGCCCCAGTGCGGGAGAAGAGTTCTTC CASSRPSAGEEFF
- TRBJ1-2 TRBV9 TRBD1 TGTGCCAGCAGCGTCGCTCGGGACAGTTATAACTATGGCTACACCTTC CASSVARDSYNYGYTF
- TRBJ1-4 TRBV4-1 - TGCGCCAGCAGCCAAGATGGTACACGTGAAAAACTGTTTTTT CASSQDGTREKLFF
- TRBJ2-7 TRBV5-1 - TGCGCCAGCGGGGAGTCCTACGAGCAGTACTTC CASGESYEQYF
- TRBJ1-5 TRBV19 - TGTGCCAGTTCGGGAGGGCTTATTTATAGCAATCAGCCCCAGCATTTT CASSGGLIYSNQPQHF
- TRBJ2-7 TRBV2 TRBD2 TGTGCCAGCAGTGAAGCGCGAAGCGGGGCCCCTCGGTACTTC CASSEARSGAPRYF
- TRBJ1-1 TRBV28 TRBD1 TGTGCCAGCAGTTACGCAGGGGGCATGAACACTGAAGCTTTCTTT CASSYAGGMNTEAFF
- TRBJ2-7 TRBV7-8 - TGTGCCAGCAGCCCCCGGGAGAAACTGTACGAGCAGTACTTC CASSPREKLYEQYF
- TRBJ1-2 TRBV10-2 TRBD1 TGCGCCAGCAGTACACAGGGGGGCTATGGCTACACCTTC CASSTQGGYGYTF
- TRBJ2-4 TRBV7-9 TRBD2 TGTGCCAGCAGCCCTCTTCTAGCGGGAGTAGAAGCCAAAAACATTCAGTACTTC CASSPLLAGVEAKNIQYF
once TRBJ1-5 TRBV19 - TGTGCCAGTAGTATCCCATGGGGAGTTAGCAATCAGCCCCAGCATTTT CASSIPWGVSNQPQHF
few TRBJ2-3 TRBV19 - TGTGCCAGTTCGGCAGGGCCCCGCACAGATACGCAGTATTTT CASSAGPRTDTQYF
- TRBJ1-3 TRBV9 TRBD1 TGTGCCAGCAGCTTGCGACAGGGCAGCTCTGGAAACACCATATATTTT CASSLRQGSSGNTIYF
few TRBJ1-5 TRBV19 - TGTGCCAGTAGTATCTACAGCTCCTATAGCAATCAGCCCCAGCATTTT CASSIYSSYSNQPQHF
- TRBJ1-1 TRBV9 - TGTGCCAGCAGCCAAGGGGGGGCTGAAGCTTTCTTT CASSQGGAEAFF
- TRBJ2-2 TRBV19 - TGTGCCAGTATCCCTGGGCCAGGGGGAGGTTCCGGGGAGCTGTTTTTT CASIPGPGGGSGELFF
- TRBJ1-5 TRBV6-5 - TGTGCCAGCCTACTACCCCCTCAGCCCCAGCATTTT CASLLPPQPQHF
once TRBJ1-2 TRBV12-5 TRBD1 TGTGCTAGTGGTTTGCCATCGCTACAGGGGCCCCTCTATGGCTACACCTTC CASGLPSLQGPLYGYTF
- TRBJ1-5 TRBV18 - TGTGCCAGCTCACCTTCTGACGGACTAGCGGGTAGCAATCAGCCCCAGCATTTT CASSPSDGLAGSNQPQHF
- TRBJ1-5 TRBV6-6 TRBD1 TGTGCCAGCAATGACAGGGAGCGCAATCAGCCCCAGCATTTT CASNDRERNQPQHF
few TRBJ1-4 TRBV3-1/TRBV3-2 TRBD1 TGTGCCAGCAGTCAAGGGGGCGCCGGCGAAAAACTGTTTTTT CASSQGGAGEKLFF
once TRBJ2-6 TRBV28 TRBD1 TGTGCCAGCTCCGGGACAGGGGTTTCTGGGGCCAACGTCCTGACTTTC CASSGTGVSGANVLTF
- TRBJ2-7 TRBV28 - TGTGCCATTCAGGCATCAGGGCCCCCCTACGAGCAGTACTTC CAIQASGPPYEQYF
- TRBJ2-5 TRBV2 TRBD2 TGTGCCAGCACCACCGGACTAGCGGGAGTTGGGGAGACCCAGTACTTC CASTTGLAGVGETQYF
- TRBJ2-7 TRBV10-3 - TGTGCCATCAGTGATCCGGTCTACTACGAGCAGTACTTC CAISDPVYYEQYF
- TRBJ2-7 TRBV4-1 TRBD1 TGCGCCAGCAGCCAATTGGGGACAGGGGGTACCTACGAGCAGTACTTC CASSQLGTGGTYEQYF
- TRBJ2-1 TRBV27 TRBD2 TGTGCCAGCAGTTTATACCCTCTGGGCGGGAGCTACAATGAGCAGTTCTTC CASSLYPLGGSYNEQFF
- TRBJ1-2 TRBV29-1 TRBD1 TGCAGCGGAGGACAGGCTGGCTATGGCTACACCTTC CSGGQAGYGYTF
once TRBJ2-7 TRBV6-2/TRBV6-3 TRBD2 TGTGCCAGCAGCCCCCGACCTTCTCTTACTAGCGCGTCCTACGAGCAGTACTTC CASSPRPSLTSASYEQYF
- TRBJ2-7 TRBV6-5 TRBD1 TGTGCCAGCAGTTACAGAGGTAGGGGGCTCTACGAGCAGTACTTC CASSYRGRGLYEQYF
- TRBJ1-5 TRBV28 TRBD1 TGTGCCAGCAGCGCCGCCGGGACAGGGGTTATGGGGCCCCAGCATTTT CASSAAGTGVMGPQHF
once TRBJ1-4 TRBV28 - TGTGCCAGCAGTTTGGGGTTGGGGGGGCTGTTTTTT CASSLGLGGLFF
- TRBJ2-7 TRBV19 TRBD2 TGTGCCAGTAGGGGGACTAGCGGGATCTACGAGCAGTACTTC CASRGTSGIYEQYF
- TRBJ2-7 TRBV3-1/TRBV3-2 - TGTGCCAGCAGCCAAGAGAGCGAGCAGTACTTC CASSQESEQYF
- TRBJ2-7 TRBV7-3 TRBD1 TGTGCCAGCAGCAGGGACAGGGGATACGAGCAGTACTTC CASSRDRGYEQYF
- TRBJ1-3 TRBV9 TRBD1 TGTGCCAGCAGCTGGGGACAGGGTCTGGCTGGAAACACCATATATTTT CASSWGQGLAGNTIYF
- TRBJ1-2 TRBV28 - TGTGCCAGCAGTCCCCCGACAAACTATGGCTACACCTTC CASSPPTNYGYTF
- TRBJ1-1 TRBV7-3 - TGTGCCAGCAGCTTACGGGGTATGAACACTGAAGCTTTCTTT CASSLRGMNTEAFF
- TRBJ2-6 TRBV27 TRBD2 TGTGCCAGCAGTCCGCGAGACGGGACTAGCGGGGCAGACTCTGGGGCCAACGTCCTGACTTTC CASSPRDGTSGADSGANVLTF